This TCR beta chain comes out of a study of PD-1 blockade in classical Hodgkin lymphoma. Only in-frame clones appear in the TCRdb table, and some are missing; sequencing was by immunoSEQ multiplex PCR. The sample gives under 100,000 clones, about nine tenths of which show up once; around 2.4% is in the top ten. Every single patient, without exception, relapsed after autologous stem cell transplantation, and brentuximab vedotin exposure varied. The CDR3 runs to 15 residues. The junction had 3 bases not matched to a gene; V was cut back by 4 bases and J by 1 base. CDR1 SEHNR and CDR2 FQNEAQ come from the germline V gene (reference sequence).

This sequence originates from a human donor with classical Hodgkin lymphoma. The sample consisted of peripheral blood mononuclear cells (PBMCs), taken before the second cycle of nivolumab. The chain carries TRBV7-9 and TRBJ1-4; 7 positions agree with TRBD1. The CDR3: CASSSGQRTNEKLFF. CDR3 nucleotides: TGTGCCAGCAGCTCGGGACAGAGAACTAATGAAAAACTGTTTTTT.